Below, 6 T cell receptor beta chains from the same sample are listed, as sequenced in a study of technical replicates of blood from several donors. Assay used: immunoSEQ multiplex PCR; TCRdb lists only in-frame clones, some missing. The sample contains tens of thousands of clones, over 95% of which appear only once. The specimen sequenced was T cells isolated from PBMCs. These receptors were taken from a human donor in good health.

The rearrangement joins TRBV19 to TRBJ2-2, with a possible D match to TRBD1 (6 bases). V was shortened by 5 bases and J by 6 bases, with 13 bases between the two germline ends. The length of the CDR3 is 14 residues. Per the germline V gene, CDR1 is LNHDA and CDR2 is SQIVND (reference sequence). This CDR3 reads CASSSYRAPGELFF. In DNA form, the CDR3 reads TGTGCCAGTAGTTCTTACAGGGCCCCCGGGGAGCTGTTTTTT. The whole variable domain, remainder taken from reference TRBV19 and TRBJ2-2, is DGGITQSPKYLFRKEGQNVTLSCEQNLNHDAMYWYRQDPGQGLRLIYYSQIVNDFQKGDIAEGYSVSREKKESFPLTVTSAQKNPTAFYLCASSSYRAPGELFFGEGSRLTVL.

This clone came up once. The V and J genes are TRBV18 and TRBJ1-5; D might be TRBD1 (6 bases). Looked up from germline, CDR1 is KGHSH and CDR2 is LQKENI. CDR3 length: 17 residues. Trimming removed 6 bases from V and 1 base from J, with 19 bases in between. The CDR3, as DNA: TGTGCCAGCTCGTCAAGAGGACCAGGGGAGAGCAATCAGCCCCAGCATTTT. This sequence encodes CASSSRGPGESNQPQHF.

The J gene is TRBJ2-5, the V gene TRBV5-6; TRBD2 agrees at 9 bases. Germline V gene lookup returns CDR1 SGHDT and CDR2 YYEEEE. V was pared by 3 bases and J by 4 bases, with 10 bases of the junction left unmatched. This CDR3 spans 16 amino acids. In nucleotides, the CDR3 is TGTGCCAGCAGCTGGGAAATTAGCGGGAGCCCAGAGACCCAGTACTTC. It specifies CASSWEISGSPETQYF.

The chain couples TRBV25-1 to TRBJ2-3, with TRBD2 as a possible D gene (5 bases). The V gene's germline CDR1 is MGHDK and CDR2 SYGVNS. The length of the CDR3 is 11 residues. In DNA, the CDR3 is TGTGCTTCCCAACGGGGAGTTACGCAGTATTTT. Protein sequence: CASQRGVTQYF. The complete variable domain, with remaining parts taken from reference TRBV25-1 and TRBJ2-3, reads EADIYQTPRYLVIGTGKKITLECSQTMGHDKMYWYQQDPGMELHLIHYSYGVNSTEKGDLSSESTVSRIRTEHFPLTLESARPSHTSQYLCASQRGVTQYFGPGTRLTVL.

This sequence joins TRBV27 and TRBJ1-2, with D hard to call. The CDR3 runs 13 residues. Germline loops: CDR1 MNHEY, CDR2 SMNVEV (reference sequence). With 3 bases removed from V and 7 bases from J, the gap between germline ends came to 12 bases. CDR3 nucleotide sequence: TGTGCCAGCAGTTTCTCCCTTGAGCGTGGCTACACCTTC. This encodes CASSFSLERGYTF.

This chain joins TRBV7-3 and TRBJ2-3; no clear D gene. Germline V CDR1 and CDR2: SGHTA, FQGTGA. V was shortened by 0 bases and J by 1 base, with 5 bases between the two germline ends. The CDR3 is made up of 14 amino acids. The CDR3 sequence: CASSLTIGTDTQYF. DNA of the CDR3: TGTGCCAGCAGCTTAACGATAGGCACAGATACGCAGTATTTT.